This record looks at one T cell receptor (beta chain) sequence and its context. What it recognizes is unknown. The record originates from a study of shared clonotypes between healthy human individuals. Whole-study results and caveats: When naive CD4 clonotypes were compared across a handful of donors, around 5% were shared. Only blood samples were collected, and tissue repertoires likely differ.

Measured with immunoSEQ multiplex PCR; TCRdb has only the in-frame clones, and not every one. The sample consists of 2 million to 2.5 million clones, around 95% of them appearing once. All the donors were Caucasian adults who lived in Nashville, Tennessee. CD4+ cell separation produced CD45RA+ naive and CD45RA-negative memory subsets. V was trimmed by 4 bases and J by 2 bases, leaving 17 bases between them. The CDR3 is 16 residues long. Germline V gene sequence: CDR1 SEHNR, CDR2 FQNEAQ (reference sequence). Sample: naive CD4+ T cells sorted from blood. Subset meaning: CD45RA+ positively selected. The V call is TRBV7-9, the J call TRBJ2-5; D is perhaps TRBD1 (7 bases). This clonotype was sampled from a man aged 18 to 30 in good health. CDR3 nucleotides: TGTGCCAGCAGCTACCCCCGGACAGGAGGGCAAGAGACCCAGTACTTC. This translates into CASSYPRTGGQETQYF.